This is a list of T cell receptor beta chains from one sample in a study of response to subunit inactivated influenza vaccine. TCRdb called the RT-PCR reads again in MiXCR, with one record for every CDR3 protein. The data contain around 480,000 distinct CDR3 sequences, about 10% of them singletons. This specimen consisted of PBMCs from blood, obtained roughly 48 days after vaccination. All receptors derive from a man in his forties or fifties who received an inactivated influenza vaccine. Both conserved end residues are part of each CDR3. The D gene is left open where the match is weak. Clone sizes are given selectively: once, few, many, or a class where the clone is expanded.

NA,TRBJ2-4,TRBV6-2/TRBV6-3,NA,CASRLPGGDIQYF,TGTGCCAGCAGGCTACCTGGGGGTGACATTCAGTACTTC
NA,TRBJ2-7,TRBV11-2,TRBD2,CASSSTKQRGEQYF,TGTGCCAGCAGCTCTACTAAGCAGCGGGGCGAGCAGTACTTC
NA,TRBJ2-7,TRBV6-2/TRBV6-3,TRBD2,CASSVGTSGRRPNEQYF,TGTGCCAGCAGCGTAGGGACTAGCGGGAGGAGGCCCAACGAGCAGTACTTC
NA,TRBJ2-2,TRBV7-9,NA,CASSLRHGVNTGELFF,TGTGCCAGCAGCTTACGTCACGGAGTGAACACCGGGGAGCTGTTTTTT
few,TRBJ1-1,TRBV6-5,TRBD1,CASSWTGTSLGTEAFF,TGTGCCAGCAGTTGGACAGGGACTTCGTTGGGGACTGAAGCTTTCTTT
few,TRBJ1-1,TRBV29-1,TRBD1,CSTGTGNTEAFF,TGCAGCACGGGGACAGGGAACACTGAAGCTTTCTTT
NA,TRBJ2-2,TRBV7-8,TRBD2,CASSGPGLAFTGELFF,TGTGCCAGCAGCGGTCCGGGACTAGCATTCACCGGGGAGCTGTTTTTT
few,TRBJ2-2,TRBV6-1,TRBD1,CASNPGTGDTGELFF,TGTGCCAGCAACCCCGGGACAGGTGACACCGGGGAGCTGTTTTTT
NA,TRBJ2-1,TRBV11-1,NA,CASSSSGTPVNEQFF,TGTGCCAGCAGCTCTTCCGGGACCCCCGTCAATGAGCAGTTCTTC
NA,TRBJ2-5,TRBV29-1,NA,CSVSLDQETQYF,TGCAGCGTATCACTAGACCAAGAGACCCAGTACTTC
NA,TRBJ2-1,TRBV5-8,NA,CASSLAVLGLSNEQFF,TGTGCCAGCAGCTTGGCCGTCTTGGGACTGAGCAATGAGCAGTTCTTC
many,TRBJ2-1,TRBV7-2,TRBD2,CASRLASGTGLIYNEQFF,TGTGCCAGCAGACTAGCTAGCGGGACGGGACTTATCTACAATGAGCAGTTCTTC
NA,TRBJ1-1,TRBV6-2/TRBV6-3,TRBD1,CASSYGGTANTEAFF,TGTGCCAGCAGTTACGGAGGGACAGCGAACACTGAAGCTTTCTTT
NA,TRBJ2-1,TRBV10-1,TRBD1,CASSEPGQGSNEQFF,TGCGCCAGCAGTGAGCCGGGACAGGGCTCCAATGAGCAGTTCTTC
few,TRBJ2-3,TRBV3-1,TRBD2,CASSQDGLAGAAPDTQYF,TGTGCCAGCAGCCAAGATGGACTAGCGGGAGCGGCCCCAGATACGCAGTATTTT
NA,TRBJ2-4,TRBV3-1,NA,CASSQARANIQYF,TGTGCCAGCAGCCAAGCCAGGGCAAACATTCAGTACTTC
few,TRBJ1-4,TRBV10-3,NA,CAISLSGEKLFF,TGTGCCATCAGTCTATCTGGGGAAAAACTGTTTTTT
few,TRBJ2-5,TRBV7-2,NA,CASSLAGVSIAQYF,TGTGCCAGCAGCTTAGCCGGGGTGTCGATTGCCCAGTACTTC
few,TRBJ1-4,TRBV20-1,TRBD1,CSARDSETGGEKLFF,TGCAGTGCTAGAGATTCGGAGACAGGGGGCGAAAAACTGTTTTTT
few,TRBJ2-7,TRBV7-2,TRBD1,CASSRPRQGSYEQYF,TGTGCCAGCAGCCGCCCAAGACAGGGATCCTACGAGCAGTACTTC
many,TRBJ2-1,TRBV28,NA,CASSFWGKGEQFF,TGTGCCAGCAGTTTCTGGGGGAAAGGGGAGCAGTTCTTC
few,TRBJ2-2,TRBV7-3,TRBD2,CASSLDRTGTSGKTGELFF,TGTGCCAGCAGCTTAGACAGAACCGGGACTAGCGGGAAAACCGGGGAGCTGTTTTTT
many,TRBJ2-7,TRBV9,NA,CASSVGFGPVGEQYF,TGTGCCAGCAGCGTAGGTTTTGGACCCGTCGGAGAGCAGTACTTC